This T cell receptor (beta chain) is drawn from a study of spatial heterogeneity in lung cancer. Turning to the study itself: There were, on average, more than 8.5 raw-read appearances for each unique TCR and UMI combination.

TCRdb fed the 5' RACE reads into MiXCR, producing one record per CDR3 protein. Found here are 23,000 or so distinct CDR3 sequences, 5.5% to 8% of them singletons; the top ten hold roughly an eighth. Time point defined: sample taken at primary tumor resection. Sequencing was performed on whole RNA extracted from tumor and nontumor lung tissue, or from frozen PBMC, and the material was left unsorted. Samples were obtained from more than 70 donors, all untreated early-stage non-small cell lung cancer patients. In germline, CDR1 is MNHNY, CDR2 SVGAGI (reference sequence). Trimming at V came to 5 bases and at J to 4 bases, leaving 8 bases not matched to a gene. The CDR3 loop spans 15 amino acids.

Sequences were derived from PBMCs, sampled at surgery. The rearrangement joins TRBV6-6 to TRBJ2-5; TRBD1 aligns across 9 bases. The TCR originated in a male donor with early-stage non-small cell lung cancer. CDR3 coding DNA: TGTGCCAGCAGTAACACAGGGGGCAAAGGAGAGACCCAGTACTTC. Translation gives CASSNTGGKGETQYF.